A single sample gave rise to the 27 T cell receptor beta chains below, sequenced in a study of T cell repertoires in cytomegalovirus infection. In TCRdb, the reads were re-called with MiXCR into one record per CDR3 protein. This sample has more than 75,000 distinct CDR3 sequences, with less than 4.5% found just once. The sample taken for sequencing was PBMCs. Source of these receptors: a human donor in good health (CMV status not recorded). Some clones in this sample may be carry-over from other donors' samples.

This clonotype has at least ten counts. The V gene is TRBV7-2, the J gene TRBJ1-4; D gene uncertain. The V end was cut by 5 bases, the J end by 7 bases, with 17 bases between. This CDR3 is 15 amino acids long. Germline V gene sequence: CDR1 SGHTA, CDR2 FQGNSA. CDR3 protein: CASSPSRDRSEKLFF. CDR3 in DNA: TGTGCCAGCAGCCCGAGCCGGGATCGGAGTGAAAAACTGTTTTTT. The whole variable domain, filled in from reference TRBV7-2 and TRBJ1-4, reads GAGVSQSPSNKVTEKGKDVELRCDPISGHTALYWYRQSLGQGLEFLIYFQGNSAPDKSGLPSDRFSAERTGGSVSTLTIQRTQQEDSAVYLCASSPSRDRSEKLFFGSGTQLSVL.

The sample holds many counts of this clonotype. V usage is TRBV27 and J usage is TRBJ1-5; TRBD1 aligns across 7 bases. The CDR3 is made up of 15 amino acids. The germline V gene encodes CDR1 MNHEY and CDR2 SMNVEV (reference sequence). V trimming: 5 bases; J trimming: 5 bases; junction bases outside the gene matches: 9. CDR3 nucleotides: TGTGCCAGCAGTAGAGGAGGGACAGCATATCAGCCCCAGCATTTT. Amino acid sequence: CASSRGGTAYQPQHF.

This clonotype was found many times. The chain combines TRBV12-3 or TRBV12-4 with TRBJ2-7; D uncertain. CDR3 size: 13 residues. The V end was cut by 3 bases, the J end by 1 base, with 7 bases between. This chain's CDR3 is CASSLGGSYEQYF. The CDR3 nucleotides are TGTGCCAGCAGTTTGGGCGGATCCTACGAGCAGTACTTC.

There are many counts of this clonotype. The rearrangement links TRBV7-2 to TRBJ2-6, with D perhaps matching TRBD2 (5 bases). Trimming cost V 6 bases and J 0 bases, with 9 bases left between them. CDR1 SGHTA and CDR2 FQGNSA come from the germline V gene. There are 15 residues in the CDR3. The CDR3 bases are TGTGCCAGCAGTTCGGCGGGCTCTGGGGCCAACGTCCTGACTTTC. The encoded protein is CASSSAGSGANVLTF.

This clonotype was recorded many times. This chain uses TRBV28 with TRBJ1-2; 11 nucleotides match TRBD1. V was pared by 2 bases and J by 2 bases, with 4 bases of the junction left unmatched. CDR1 is MDHEN and CDR2 is SYDVKM in the germline V gene. The CDR3 extends over 16 amino acids. CDR3 bases: TGTGCCAGCAGTTTAACTCGGACAGGGGGCAACTATGGCTACACCTTC. The encoded protein is CASSLTRTGGNYGYTF.

This clonotype was observed at least ten times. The chain joins TRBV7-2 to TRBJ2-5, with TRBD2 matching 7 bases. Looked up from germline, CDR1 is SGHTA and CDR2 is FQGNSA. The CDR3 spans 16 residues. V was pared by 4 bases and J by 5 bases, with 13 bases of the junction left unmatched. CDR3 loop: CASSYPRVWGGETQYF. As DNA, the CDR3 is TGTGCCAGCAGCTACCCCCGGGTGTGGGGGGGGGAGACCCAGTACTTC.

Ten or more counts support this clonotype. The gene calls are TRBV7-2 and TRBJ2-5; D gene ambiguous. Per germline, CDR1 SGHTA and CDR2 FQGNSA. The CDR3 is made up of 12 amino acids. Between the trimmed V and J ends, which lost 6 bases and 7 bases, there was a span of 12 bases. CDR3: CASSYLTGTQYF. The CDR3 DNA reads TGTGCCAGCAGTTACTTAACCGGGACCCAGTACTTC. Together with reference TRBV7-2 and TRBJ2-5, the CDR3 gives the full variable domain: GAGVSQSPSNKVTEKGKDVELRCDPISGHTALYWYRQSLGQGLEFLIYFQGNSAPDKSGLPSDRFSAERTGGSVSTLTIQRTQQEDSAVYLCASSYLTGTQYFGPGTRLLVL.

This clonotype was recorded at least ten times. The chain combines TRBV7-2 with TRBJ1-4; 8 bases map to TRBD1. The trim removed 4 bases at V and 1 base at J, leaving 8 bases unmatched. Per the germline V gene, CDR1 is SGHTA and CDR2 is FQGNSA. CDR3 length: 17 amino acids. The CDR3 loop is CASSSRNRGGTNEKLFF. As DNA, the CDR3 is TGTGCCAGCAGCTCCCGTAACAGGGGGGGAACTAATGAAAAACTGTTTTTT.

At least ten counts were recorded for this clonotype. This chain uses TRBV30 with TRBJ2-7; D possibly uses TRBD1 or TRBD2 (5 bases each). CDR3 length: 15 amino acids. Looked up from germline, CDR1 is GTSNPN and CDR2 is SVGIG (reference sequence). Trimming left V 4 bases short and J 3 bases short, with 19 bases between. This CDR3 is CAWTAGSWQSYEQYF. In nucleotides, the CDR3 is TGTGCCTGGACTGCAGGGAGCTGGCAGAGCTACGAGCAGTACTTC.

This clonotype was seen repeatedly, ten times or more. The chain employs TRBV7-2 and TRBJ2-7; 7 nucleotides align to TRBD1. V shed 5 bases, J shed 2 bases, and the junction held 9 bases outside the gene matches. Germline CDR1 is SGHTA and CDR2 is FQGNSA. This CDR3 comprises 15 residues. For the CDR3, the DNA is TGTGCCAGCAGCCGACGGACAGGACTCACCTACGAGCAGTACTTC. Protein product: CASSRRTGLTYEQYF.

This clonotype has a count of ten or more. This rearrangement joins TRBV7-6 to TRBJ1-5; D remains unclear. Trimming pared 5 bases from V and 0 bases from J, leaving 11 bases between. CDR3 length: 15 residues. Germline-derived CDR1 and CDR2 are SGHVS and FNYEAQ. DNA for the CDR3: TGTGCCAGCAGCCTCCGACCCCTTAGCAATCAGCCCCAGCATTTT. It codes for CASSLRPLSNQPQHF.

This clonotype came up many times. The chain couples TRBV7-2 to TRBJ2-3; D gene unclear. CDR3 length: 13 residues. CDR1 and CDR2 (germline): SGHTA, FQGNSA. The V gene lost 3 bases and the J gene lost 1 base, with 5 bases spanning the gap. The CDR3 DNA is TGTGCCAGCAGCTTGGGCCGCACAGATACGCAGTATTTT. Its protein is CASSLGRTDTQYF. Supplemented by reference TRBV7-2 and TRBJ2-3, the full variable domain reads GAGVSQSPSNKVTEKGKDVELRCDPISGHTALYWYRQSLGQGLEFLIYFQGNSAPDKSGLPSDRFSAERTGGSVSTLTIQRTQQEDSAVYLCASSLGRTDTQYFGPGTRLTVL.

This clonotype occurred many times. The J gene is TRBJ2-5, the V gene TRBV7-3; 10 bases are a match to TRBD2. Germline V gives CDR1 SGHTA, CDR2 FQGTGA. V was clipped by 2 bases and J by 4 bases; unmatched bases: 13. This CDR3 is built from 18 residues. Here the CDR3 DNA reads TGTGCCAGCAGCTTATTCAGCCCTTCTAGCGGGAGCAGAGAGACCCAGTACTTC. It translates to CASSLFSPSSGSRETQYF.

This clonotype was detected ten times or more. The CDR3 reads CSVGQGSGVGPQHF. DNA of the CDR3: TGCAGTGTTGGACAGGGGAGTGGCGTGGGGCCCCAGCATTTT. The gene calls are TRBV20-1 and TRBJ1-5; 9 nucleotides line up with TRBD1. Germline CDR1 and CDR2: DFQATT and SNEGSKA (reference sequence). V shed 7 bases and J 9 bases; nucleotides not matched to a gene: 13. The length of the CDR3 is 14 residues.

Ten or more counts support this clonotype. This sequence joins TRBV7-9 and TRBJ2-5; tentatively, D is TRBD2 (5 bases). CDR3 length equals 15 residues. Germline values: CDR1 SEHNR, CDR2 FQNEAQ (reference sequence). Deletions cut 1 base from V and 4 bases from J, with 13 bases between. CDR3 nucleotides: TGTGCCAGCAGCTTAGGTCCGGGGATGATAGAGACCCAGTACTTC. It is translated as CASSLGPGMIETQYF.

This clonotype was seen repeatedly, ten times or more. The chain joins TRBV6-1 to TRBJ1-4, with D tentatively TRBD1 (5 bases). The CDR3 covers 15 residues. Looked up from germline, CDR1 is MNHNS and CDR2 is SASEGT. V dropped 5 bases and J dropped 5 bases, with 15 bases sitting between them. The CDR3 sequence is CASSTSGTANEKLFF. The DNA of the CDR3 is TGTGCCAGCAGTACCTCCGGGACCGCGAATGAAAAACTGTTTTTT.

This clonotype came up many times. The chain is built from TRBV9 and TRBJ1-2; 8 bases map to TRBD1. Germline CDR1 SGDLS, CDR2 YYNGEE. The V gene end was trimmed by 0 bases and the J gene end by 2 bases; junction bases not matched to a gene: 0. This CDR3 has 14 amino acids. CDR3 DNA: TGTGCCAGCAGCGTAGGGACAGGGAACTATGGCTACACCTTC. This codes for CASSVGTGNYGYTF.

The table lists this clonotype with many counts. This chain uses TRBV20-1 with TRBJ1-5; D is ambiguous. The length of the CDR3 is 14 residues. Germline V CDR1 and CDR2: DFQATT, SNEGSKA (reference sequence). V lost 1 base to trimming and J lost 7 bases, with 14 bases between them. CDR3 DNA: TGCAGTGCTAGAGTTTTGGCCGCAAGCCAGCCCCAGCATTTT. Translation: CSARVLAASQPQHF.

This clonotype was observed many times. The rearrangement joins TRBV15 to TRBJ1-1; D possibly corresponds to TRBD1 (5 bases). The CDR3 sequence is 14 residues long. V lost 4 bases, J lost 1 base, and 10 bases lay in between. Germline V gene lookup returns CDR1 LNHNV and CDR2 YYDKDF (reference sequence). CDR3 amino acids: CATSMGGQNTEAFF. CDR3 nucleotide sequence: TGTGCCACCAGCATGGGCGGACAGAACACTGAAGCTTTCTTT.

This clonotype has ten or more counts. The chain uses TRBV20-1 and TRBJ2-3; 9 bases line up with TRBD2. After removal of 3 bases from V and 6 bases from J, the junction contained 7 bases not matched to a gene. The germline gives CDR1 DFQATT, CDR2 SNEGSKA (reference sequence). This CDR3 is 14 amino acids long. In DNA, the CDR3 is TGCAGTGCTAGGGCTAGCGGGATTGTGGATACGCAGTATTTT. Amino acids: CSARASGIVDTQYF.

This clonotype was observed many times. The rearrangement links TRBV19 to TRBJ1-1; possible D gene TRBD1, 5 bases. The V end lost 2 bases, the J end lost 4 bases, and 8 bases lay between the germline ends. This CDR3 has 13 residues. Per the germline V gene, CDR1 is LNHDA and CDR2 is SQIVND (reference sequence). The CDR3, as DNA: TGTGCCAGTAGTATAATGAGGGGCACTGAAGCTTTCTTT. Protein sequence: CASSIMRGTEAFF.

This clonotype was seen repeatedly, ten times or more. The chain joins TRBV7-9 to TRBJ1-1, with D unresolved. The CDR3 extends over 12 amino acids. Germline CDR1 reads SEHNR; CDR2 reads FQNEAQ (reference sequence). V was clipped by 2 bases and J by 5 bases, with 6 bases between them. The chain's CDR3 is CASSLSGTEAFF. In nucleotides, the CDR3 is TGTGCCAGCAGCTTATCAGGAACTGAAGCTTTCTTT. Full variable domain (rest looked up from reference TRBV7-9 and TRBJ1-1): DTGVSQNPRHKITKRGQNVTFRCDPISEHNRLYWYRQTLGQGPEFLTYFQNEAQLEKSRLLSDRFSAERPKGSFSTLEIQRTEQGDSAMYLCASSLSGTEAFFGQGTRLTVV.

This clonotype has a count of ten or more. The genes are TRBV12-3 or TRBV12-4 and TRBJ1-2; the match to TRBD1 covers 7 bases. The CDR3 contains 14 residues. J lost 3 bases, V lost 7 bases, and 8 bases had no gene match. CDR3 loop: CASNRQGLHYGYTF. The CDR3 DNA reads as TGTGCCAGCAATCGACAGGGACTTCACTATGGCTACACCTTC.

This clonotype showed up just once. This chain connects TRBV7-9 to TRBJ2-7; D not certain. In germline, CDR1 is SEHNR, CDR2 FQNEAQ (reference sequence). V was pared by 1 base and J by 3 bases, with 7 bases between. CDR3 length: 13 amino acids. The CDR3 sequence: CASSLDQVYEQYF. The DNA of the CDR3 is TGTGCCAGCAGCTTAGACCAAGTCTACGAGCAGTACTTC.

This clonotype was seen at least ten times. CDR3 DNA: TGCGCCAGCAGCTTGGACACTTCCCAAACCTCTGGGGCCAACGTCCTGACTTTC. Protein sequence: CASSLDTSQTSGANVLTF. V gene TRBV5-1 combines with J gene TRBJ2-6; the D is unclear. The CDR3 length is 18 residues. CDR1 and CDR2 from the germline V gene are SGHRS and YFSETQ. V was pared by 0 bases and J by 0 bases, with 13 bases between.

In this sample, this clonotype turned up many times. The V call is TRBV23-1, the J call TRBJ2-5; perhaps TRBD1 as D (6 bases). TRBV23-1 is an open reading frame whose function is uncertain. Between the trimmed V and J ends, which lost 6 bases and 0 bases, there was a span of 14 bases. The CDR3 sequence is 15 residues long. CDR3 coding DNA: TGCGCCAGCAGCCTTCGGGACATCCACCAAGAGACCCAGTACTTC. It is translated as CASSLRDIHQETQYF.

This clonotype was seen at least ten times. The gene calls are TRBV12-3 or TRBV12-4 and TRBJ2-3; D is perhaps TRBD1 or TRBD2 (6 bases each). The V gene lost 5 bases and the J gene lost 0 bases, with 18 bases spanning the gap. The CDR3 extends over 17 amino acids. The CDR3 DNA reads as TGTGCCAGCAGTCTACTAGGCCGGGGGCAAAGCACAGATACGCAGTATTTT. The encoded protein is CASSLLGRGQSTDTQYF.